Each of the 14 T cell receptor beta chains below was sequenced from the same sample in a study of CD8+ T cells in alopecia areata. Sample treatment: oral pan-JAK inhibitor, 5-10 mg twice daily. RNA extraction and reverse transcription yielded cDNA as sequencing template. Libraries were prepared by immunoSEQ multiplex PCR; TCRdb keeps only in-frame clonotypes and omits some of them. There are about 150,000 clones in the sample; 45% to 60% occur only once, and less than 20% lies in the top ten. Specimen: CD8+ T cells sorted from blood, collected at week 4, from a patient treated with tofacitinib. The origin of the receptors is a human donor with alopecia areata.

This clone has more than one count but fewer than ten. V and J are TRBV7-9 and TRBJ2-3, with TRBD1 matching 8 bases. V shed 0 bases and J 4 bases; nucleotides not matched to a gene: 0. The CDR3 contains 14 residues. The germline V gene encodes CDR1 SEHNR and CDR2 FQNEAQ (reference sequence). CDR3: CASSLAQGADTQYF. CDR3 bases: TGTGCCAGCAGCTTAGCACAGGGGGCAGATACGCAGTATTTT.

The chain links TRBV30 to TRBJ2-1, with 9 positions matching TRBD1. In germline, CDR1 is GTSNPN, CDR2 SVGIG (reference sequence). Trimming took 1 base from V and 9 from J; bases not matched to a gene: 7. The length of the CDR3 is 14 residues. In nucleotides, the CDR3 is TGTGCCTGGAGTGCCGGGACAGGGTTCACTGAGCAGTTCTTC. Protein product: CAWSAGTGFTEQFF.

A few counts support this clone. This chain uses TRBV6-5 with TRBJ2-2, with D possibly TRBD1 on 5 matching bases. V was pared by 6 bases and J by 6 bases, with 14 bases between. The CDR3 loop spans 14 amino acids. CDR1 MNHEY and CDR2 SVGAGI come from the germline V gene. The CDR3 is CASSQMGQSGELFF. CDR3 DNA sequence: TGTGCCAGCAGCCAGATGGGGCAGTCCGGGGAGCTGTTTTTT.

This rearrangement joins TRBV5-1 to TRBJ2-5, with TRBD1 matching 8 bases. CDR1 is SGHRS, CDR2 YFSETQ, per germline. V shed 4 bases and J 5 bases; nucleotides not matched to a gene: 10. The CDR3 is 15 residues long. CDR3 nucleotide sequence: TGCGCCAGCAGCGGATCTCAGGGGGCGCGTGAGACCCAGTACTTC. It specifies CASSGSQGARETQYF.

The rearrangement uses TRBV9 and TRBJ1-2; no reliable D call. Germline CDR1 reads SGDLS; CDR2 reads YYNGEE. This CDR3 has 14 residues. V was pared by 0 bases and J by 4 bases, with 10 bases between. As DNA, the CDR3 is TGTGCCAGCAGCGTAGGGCAGTCAACCTATGGCTACACCTTC. Protein: CASSVGQSTYGYTF.

This clone has only a few counts. The chain uses TRBV13 and TRBJ2-6; D gene unclear. Trimming shortened V by 4 bases and J by 2 bases, and 6 bases separated the two germline ends. Looked up from germline, CDR1 is PRHDT and CDR2 is FYEKMQ (reference sequence). The CDR3 covers 14 residues. CDR3 amino acids: CASSSVPGANVLTF. In DNA form, the CDR3 reads TGTGCCAGCAGCTCTGTCCCTGGGGCCAACGTCCTGACTTTC. Variable domain in full (rest from reference TRBV13 and TRBJ2-6): AAGVIQSPRHLIKEKRETATLKCYPIPRHDTVYWYQQGPGQDPQFLISFYEKMQSDKGSIPDRFSAQQFSDYHSELNMSSLELGDSALYFCASSSVPGANVLTFGAGSRLTVL.

This clone was counted between two and nine times. CDR3: CASSPYPTSGGVGEQYF. The CDR3 DNA sequence: TGTGCCAGCAGCCCCTACCCGACATCCGGGGGGGTGGGAGAGCAGTACTTC. V gene TRBV7-9 combines with J gene TRBJ2-7; TRBD2 aligns across 8 bases. Trimming took 5 bases from V and 7 from J; bases not matched to a gene: 19. The CDR3 runs 17 residues. Germline assignment: CDR1 SEHNR and CDR2 FQNEAQ (reference sequence).

The CDR3 here is CASGSVAGGQETQYF. The CDR3 DNA follows: TGTGCCAGCGGTTCCGTAGCGGGGGGGCAAGAGACCCAGTACTTC. The chain carries TRBV27 and TRBJ2-5, with 11 bases aligning to TRBD2. CDR3 size: 15 residues. J lost 2 bases, V lost 8 bases, and 7 bases had no gene match. Germline CDR1 reads MNHEY; CDR2 reads SMNVEV (reference sequence).

A note on this clone: The sample has other DNA sequences that encode this CDR3 too. The V gene is TRBV6-5, the J gene TRBJ2-3; D is perhaps TRBD1 or TRBD2 (5 bases each). CDR1 and CDR2 (germline): MNHEY, SVGAGI. The CDR3 is 13 residues long. Trimming shortened V by 3 bases and J by 3 bases, and 7 bases separated the two germline ends. CDR3 sequence (DNA): TGTGCCAGCAGTTATGGGGGTACAGATACGCAGTATTTT. This gives the protein CASSYGGTDTQYF.

The chain has TRBV6-6 and TRBJ1-2, with TRBD1 matching 7 bases. Per the germline V gene, CDR1 is MNHNY and CDR2 is SVGAGI (reference sequence). This CDR3 is 13 amino acids long. The junction had 5 bases not matched to a gene; V was cut back by 5 bases and J by 5 bases. The CDR3 is CASSNRGQYGYTF. The CDR3 region has the DNA TGTGCCAGCAGTAACAGGGGACAATATGGCTACACCTTC.

The chain carries TRBV5-6 and TRBJ2-7, with D hard to call. The CDR3 has 13 residues. In germline, CDR1 is SGHDT, CDR2 YYEEEE. Trimming removed 0 bases from V and 2 bases from J, with 6 bases in between. The CDR3 DNA sequence: TGTGCCAGCAGCTTGGGTGAAGCCTACGAGCAGTACTTC. Translating it yields CASSLGEAYEQYF.

The chain links TRBV30 to TRBJ2-3; 11 bases align to TRBD2. Germline-derived CDR1 and CDR2 are GTSNPN and SVGIG (reference sequence). CDR3 length: 18 residues. V lost 1 base and J lost 2; bases outside the gene matches: 11. The CDR3 reads CAWSGLAGTAHSTDTQYF. The DNA of the CDR3 is TGTGCCTGGAGTGGACTAGCGGGGACGGCACACTCCACAGATACGCAGTATTTT.

The chain couples TRBV9 to TRBJ1-1; D unresolved. This CDR3 has 13 amino acids. Germline-derived CDR1 and CDR2 are SGDLS and YYNGEE. The V end was cut by 2 bases, the J end by 6 bases, with 11 bases between. DNA for the CDR3: TGTGCCAGCAGCGTCGCCGATGATTCTGAAGCTTTCTTT. Residues: CASSVADDSEAFF.

The V gene is TRBV4-1, the J gene TRBJ2-3; weak D call: TRBD2 (5 bases). The germline CDR1 and CDR2 sequences are MGHRA and YSYEKL. Deletions cut 4 bases from V and 1 base from J, with 15 bases between. The CDR3 loop spans 16 amino acids. As DNA, the CDR3 is TGCGCCAGCAGCCCCACAGAGCGGACTCGCACAGATACGCAGTATTTT. Amino acid sequence: CASSPTERTRTDTQYF.